A single sample gave rise to the 3 T cell receptor beta chains below, sequenced in a study of shared clonotypes between healthy human individuals. Produced via immunoSEQ multiplex PCR; TCRdb's table is partial and in-frame only. This repertoire shows millions of clones, about 95% found once; its top ten account for 0.1% to 0.15%. Sequencing was performed on naive CD4+ T cells sorted from blood. Sample subset: CD45RA+ positively selected. These TCRs come from a man younger than 30 in good health.

The chain carries TRBV7-9 and TRBJ2-3, with TRBD1 identical over 7 bases. V gave up 2 bases and J gave up 0 bases; unmatched junction bases: 5. Germline V gene sequence: CDR1 SEHNR, CDR2 FQNEAQ (reference sequence). The CDR3 contains 16 residues. The CDR3 sequence is CASSLLGTASTDTQYF. The CDR3 nucleotides read TGTGCCAGCAGCTTACTTGGGACAGCGAGCACAGATACGCAGTATTTT.

The rearrangement joins TRBV28 to TRBJ1-1; perhaps TRBD1 as D (6 bases). V gave up 7 bases and J gave up 4 bases, with 16 bases separating them. The germline V gene has CDR1 MDHEN and CDR2 SYDVKM. The CDR3 is 14 residues long. The CDR3 spells CASTLGGIPTEAFF. The CDR3 DNA sequence: TGTGCCAGCACCCTAGGGGGGATACCCACTGAAGCTTTCTTT.

This chain joins TRBV19 and TRBJ1-1, with a weak D call TRBD1 (5 bases). Per the germline V gene, CDR1 is LNHDA and CDR2 is SQIVND (reference sequence). The CDR3 sequence is 15 residues long. Trimming took 5 bases from V and 4 from J, leaving 17 bases between them. CDR3 amino acids: CASSSLDKRGTEAFF. The CDR3 bases are TGTGCCAGTAGTTCACTGGACAAGCGAGGCACTGAAGCTTTCTTT. Drawing the rest from reference TRBV19 and TRBJ1-1, the complete variable domain is DGGITQSPKYLFRKEGQNVTLSCEQNLNHDAMYWYRQDPGQGLRLIYYSQIVNDFQKGDIAEGYSVSREKKESFPLTVTSAQKNPTAFYLCASSSLDKRGTEAFFGQGTRLTVV.